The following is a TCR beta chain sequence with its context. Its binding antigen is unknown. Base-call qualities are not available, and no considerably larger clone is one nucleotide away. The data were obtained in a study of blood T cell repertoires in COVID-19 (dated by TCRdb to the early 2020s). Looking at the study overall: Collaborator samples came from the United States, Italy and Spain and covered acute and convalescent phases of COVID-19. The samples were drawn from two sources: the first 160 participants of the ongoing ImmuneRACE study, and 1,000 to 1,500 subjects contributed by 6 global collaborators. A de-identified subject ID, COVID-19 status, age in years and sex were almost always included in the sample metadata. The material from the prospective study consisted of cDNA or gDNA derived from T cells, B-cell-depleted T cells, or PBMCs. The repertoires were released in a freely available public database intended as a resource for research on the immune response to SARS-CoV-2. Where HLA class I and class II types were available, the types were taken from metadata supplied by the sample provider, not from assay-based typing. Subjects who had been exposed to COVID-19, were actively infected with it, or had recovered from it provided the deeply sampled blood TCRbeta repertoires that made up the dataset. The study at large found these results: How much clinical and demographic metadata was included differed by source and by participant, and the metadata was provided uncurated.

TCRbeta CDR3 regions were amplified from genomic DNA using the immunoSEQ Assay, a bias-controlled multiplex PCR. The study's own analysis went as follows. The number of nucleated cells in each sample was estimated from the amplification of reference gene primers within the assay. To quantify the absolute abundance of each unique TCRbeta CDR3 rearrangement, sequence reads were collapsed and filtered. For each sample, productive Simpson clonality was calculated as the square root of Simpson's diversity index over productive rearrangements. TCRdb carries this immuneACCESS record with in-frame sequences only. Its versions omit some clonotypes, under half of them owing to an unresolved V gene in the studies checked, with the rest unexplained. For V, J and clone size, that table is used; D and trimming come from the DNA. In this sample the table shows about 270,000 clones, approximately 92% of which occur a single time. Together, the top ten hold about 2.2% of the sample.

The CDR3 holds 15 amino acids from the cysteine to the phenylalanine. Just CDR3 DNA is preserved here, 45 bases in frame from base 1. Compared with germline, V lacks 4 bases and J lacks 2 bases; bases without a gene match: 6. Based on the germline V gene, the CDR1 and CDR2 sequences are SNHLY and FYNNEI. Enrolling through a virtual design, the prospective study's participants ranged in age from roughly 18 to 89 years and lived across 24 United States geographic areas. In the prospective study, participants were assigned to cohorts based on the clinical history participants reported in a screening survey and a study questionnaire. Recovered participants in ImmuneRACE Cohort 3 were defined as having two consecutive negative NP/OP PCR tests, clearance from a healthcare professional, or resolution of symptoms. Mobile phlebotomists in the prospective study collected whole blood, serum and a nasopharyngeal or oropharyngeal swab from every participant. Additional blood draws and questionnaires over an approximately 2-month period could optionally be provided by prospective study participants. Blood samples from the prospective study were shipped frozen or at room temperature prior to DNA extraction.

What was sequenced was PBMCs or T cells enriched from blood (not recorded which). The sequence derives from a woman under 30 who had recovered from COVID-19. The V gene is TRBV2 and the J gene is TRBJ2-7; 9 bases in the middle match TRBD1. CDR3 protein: CASSGRDRATYEQYF. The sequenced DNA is TGTGCCAGCAGTGGAAGGGACAGGGCCACCTACGAGCAGTACTTC.